This TCR beta chain is from a study of lymphopenia after photon versus proton radiotherapy. Findings and limits, study-wide: Post-nadir diversity loss with photons came from oligoclonal expansion, particularly CD8+ Temra cells. Survival link was tested only in deceased patients; proton benefit remains a possibility. Relative stability marked proton patients; photon patients lost diversity and naive cells.

The method was immunoSEQ multiplex PCR; TCRdb's version includes in-frame clones alone and lacks a portion of them. The data contain more than 45,000 clones, 92% of them seen just once; the ten biggest clones take up around 17%. The CDR3 extends over 15 amino acids. The V gene's germline CDR1 is MDHEN and CDR2 SYDVKM. Worth noting for this clone: What it binds is not known. One end of the junction is discordant with germline, which a read error may explain.

The sequencing here drew on peripheral blood, taken from a patient treated with photon-based radiotherapy. The rearrangement joins TRBV28 to TRBJ2-3; D is possibly TRBD1 or TRBD2 (5 bases each). The receptor was isolated from a woman aged 40-49 years with cholangiocarcinoma. Here the CDR3 reads CASKGSLGGTDTQYF. The CDR3 nucleotides are TGTGCGAGCAAGGGGAGTCTCGGGGGCACAGATACGCAGTATTTT. The variable domain in full, completed from reference TRBV28 and TRBJ2-3, reads DVKVTQSSRYLVKRTGEKVFLECVQDMDHENMFWYRQDPGLGLRLIYFSYDVKMKEKGDIPEGYSVSREKKERFSLILESASTNQTSMYLCASKGSLGGTDTQYFGPGTRLTVL.